This T cell receptor (beta chain) is from a study of shared clonotypes between healthy human individuals. In the study's own analysis: ImmunoSEQ output lacked quality scores and full-length reads, limiting matched filtering. This table comes from immunoSEQ multiplex PCR, and its TCRdb copy is limited to in-frame clones, with some not included. V and J calls and clone size are as listed in that table; D and trimming were resolved from the DNA. The sample holds 2 million to 3 million clones, roughly 93% seen once. Study-level results: The naive CD4 repertoires of several donors were compared, and around 5.1% of clonotypes were shared. Depth of sequencing was expected to influence donor clonotype sharing.

Healthy HIV-negative adults with no recent acute infections or vaccinations were recruited as donors. On this clone itself: Its antigen remains unidentified.

V lost 8 bases, J lost 0 bases, and 17 bases lay in between. The CDR3 has 16 amino acids. Germline V gene data show CDR1 as SNHLY and CDR2 as FYNNEI. The receptor's source is a man between 18 and 35 years old in good health. Some clones in this sample may be carry-over from other donors' samples. The sequenced sample consisted of naive CD4+ T cells from PBMCs. The subset was: CD45RA+ positively selected. The genes are TRBV2 and TRBJ2-1, with D uncertain. The CDR3 loop is CASGDTGRRSYNEQFF. CDR3 nucleotide sequence: TGTGCCAGCGGAGATACGGGCCGCCGCTCCTACAATGAGCAGTTCTTC.